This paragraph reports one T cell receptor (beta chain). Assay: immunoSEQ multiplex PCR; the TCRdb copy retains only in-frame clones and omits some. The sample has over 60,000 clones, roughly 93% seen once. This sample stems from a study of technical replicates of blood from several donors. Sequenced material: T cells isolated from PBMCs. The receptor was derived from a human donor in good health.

The chain's CDR3 is CASSALGQGVPGELFF. DNA for the CDR3: TGTGCCAGCAGCGCTTTGGGACAGGGGGTTCCCGGGGAGCTGTTTTTT. This rearrangement joins TRBV9 to TRBJ2-2; 11 bases are a match to TRBD1. Losses at the gene ends were 3 bases for V and 6 bases for J; bases not matched to a gene: 7. This CDR3 is built from 16 residues. CDR1 and CDR2 (germline): SGDLS, YYNGEE.